What follows describes a single TCR beta chain. Data came from immunoSEQ multiplex PCR; TCRdb stores just in-frame clones and leaves some out. The repertoire holds about 41,000 clones, with around four fifths as singletons. This sample is drawn from a study of OX40 agonist ivuxolimab in advanced cancers. Study as a whole: Across the patients, intravenous ivuxolimab was delivered every 2 weeks at 0.01 to 10 mg/kg.

The material was CD4+ or CD8+ T cells sorted from blood, obtained in a trial of the OX40 agonist ivuxolimab. This sequence originates from an adult with an advanced solid tumor such as melanoma, head and neck, liver or kidney cancer.

The chain's CDR3 is CASSPTSGSANYEQYF. CDR3 nucleotides: TGTGCCAGCTCACCGACTAGCGGGAGTGCGAACTACGAGCAGTACTTC. The V and J genes are TRBV18 and TRBJ2-7; 12 bases are shared with TRBD2. Trimming cost V 3 bases and J 3 bases; bases outside gene matches: 6. Germline CDR1 KGHSH, CDR2 LQKENI. The CDR3 has 16 amino acids.